This record covers a single T cell receptor beta chain. How the authors handled the data: Using reference gene primer amplification, nucleated cell counts were estimated. Assay: immunoSEQ multiplex PCR; the TCRdb copy retains only in-frame clones and omits some. V, J and clone size derive from that table, while D and trimming were established from the DNA sequence. The sample shows fewer than 300,000 clones, more than 65% of them seen only once. This entry is derived from a study of blood T cell repertoires in COVID-19. From germline, CDR1 is MGHRA and CDR2 YSYEKL. CDR3 length: 17 residues. V lost 1 base and J lost 4; bases outside the gene matches: 7.

This chain uses TRBV4-1 with TRBJ1-4, with 9 bases aligning to TRBD1. This sequence originates from a woman younger than 30 with acute or convalescent COVID-19. The sequenced sample was peripheral blood. DNA of the CDR3: TGCGCCAGCAGCCAAGGGCACAGGGGGCAGGGTAATGAAAAACTGTTTTTT. This sequence encodes CASSQGHRGQGNEKLFF.